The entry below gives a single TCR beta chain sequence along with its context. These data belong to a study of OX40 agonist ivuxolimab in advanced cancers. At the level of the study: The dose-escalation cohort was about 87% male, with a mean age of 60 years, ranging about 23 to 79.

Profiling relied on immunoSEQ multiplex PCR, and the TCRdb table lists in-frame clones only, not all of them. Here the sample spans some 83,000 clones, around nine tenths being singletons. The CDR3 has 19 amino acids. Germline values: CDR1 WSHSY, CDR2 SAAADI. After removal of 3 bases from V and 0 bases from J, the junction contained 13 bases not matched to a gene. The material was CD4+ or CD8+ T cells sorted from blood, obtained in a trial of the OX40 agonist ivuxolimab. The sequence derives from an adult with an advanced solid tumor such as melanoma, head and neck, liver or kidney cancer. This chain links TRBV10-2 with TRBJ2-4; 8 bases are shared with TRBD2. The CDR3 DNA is TGCGCCAGCAGTGAACATTGGGGTAGCGGGGTACCAGCCAAAAACATTCAGTACTTC. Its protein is CASSEHWGSGVPAKNIQYF.